Listed here are 10 T cell receptor beta chains from one sample, sequenced in a study of T cell clonotyping in hematopoietic cell transplantation. Measured with immunoSEQ multiplex PCR; TCRdb has only the in-frame clones, and not every one. Of 13,000 or so clones in the sample, approximately 68% were seen once. Sequencing was performed on peripheral blood mononuclear cells, taken 180 days after allogeneic stem cell transplant. Receptors originate from a male patient in his sixties who had an allogeneic stem cell transplant from an unrelated donor, so the T cells may come from the graft donor. Some clones in this sample may be carry-over from other donors' samples.

The chain carries TRBV4-1 and TRBJ1-6; D is possibly TRBD1 (6 bases). V gave up 1 base and J gave up 9 bases, with 13 bases separating them. Germline values: CDR1 MGHRA, CDR2 YSYEKL. This CDR3 comprises 15 residues. The CDR3 here is CASSQGLQGGSPLHF. The CDR3 DNA reads TGCGCCAGCAGCCAAGGGCTACAGGGTGGTTCACCCCTCCACTTT.

This clone was detected only a few times. V usage is TRBV10-3 and J usage is TRBJ2-7, with 7 positions matching TRBD2. CDR3 length equals 12 residues. Trimming removed 4 bases from V and 13 bases from J; junction bases left unmatched: 10. Germline V gives CDR1 ENHRY, CDR2 SYGVKD. DNA of the CDR3: TGTGCCATCAGTGGGCCCGGCGGGAGTGGATACTTC. Residues: CAISGPGGSGYF.

V is TRBV7-2 and J is TRBJ2-7, with 9 bases aligning to TRBD1. CDR1 is SGHTA, CDR2 FQGNSA, per germline. V trimming: 5 bases; J trimming: 4 bases; junction bases outside the gene matches: 3. This CDR3 comprises 13 residues. The CDR3 loop reads CASSPGQGYEQYF. In DNA form, the CDR3 reads TGTGCCAGCAGCCCGGGACAGGGTTACGAGCAGTACTTC.

This clone was seen only once. The chain recombines TRBV4-3 with TRBJ1-1; D possibly corresponds to TRBD1 (6 bases). With 1 base removed from V and 1 base from J, the gap between germline ends came to 13 bases. CDR3 length: 16 residues. Germline V CDR1 and CDR2: LGHNA, YSLEER. In DNA, the CDR3 is TGCGCCAGCAGCCAAGCTCACAGGGAATGGAACACTGAAGCTTTCTTT. Its translation is CASSQAHREWNTEAFF.

The chain uses TRBV4-2 and TRBJ2-7; D is unclear. Trimming removed 1 base at V and 4 bases at J, with 5 bases between. CDR3 size: 12 residues. Germline assignment: CDR1 LGHNA and CDR2 YNFKEQ. The CDR3 sequence: CASSQAPYEQYF. The CDR3, as DNA: TGTGCCAGCAGCCAAGCCCCTTACGAGCAGTACTTC.

This clone was counted only a few times. In DNA, the CDR3 is TGTGCCAGCAGCACGTGGGGGGACGAGCAGTACTTC. Translating gives CASSTWGDEQYF. V usage is TRBV5-4 and J usage is TRBJ2-7, with D maybe TRBD2 (6 bases). CDR1 is SGHNT and CDR2 is YYREEE in the germline V gene (reference sequence). CDR3 length: 12 residues. Trimming left V 4 bases short and J 5 bases short, with 10 bases between.

The rearrangement joins TRBV2 to TRBJ2-2; the match to TRBD1 covers 7 bases. The J segment lost 3 bases and the V segment lost 6 bases, leaving 7 bases of the junction unmatched. This CDR3 contains 15 residues. Germline V gene sequence: CDR1 SNHLY, CDR2 FYNNEI. In nucleotides, the CDR3 is TGTGCCAGCAGCCTTGACAGGGTCGACACCGGGGAGCTGTTTTTT. Its protein is CASSLDRVDTGELFF.

The V and J genes are TRBV4-1 and TRBJ2-6; D not resolved. This CDR3 has 17 amino acids. Germline CDR1 is MGHRA and CDR2 is YSYEKL. V lost 0 bases, J lost 2 bases, and 11 bases lay in between. The CDR3 is CASSQDRTSTGANVLTF. CDR3 coding DNA: TGCGCCAGCAGCCAAGATCGCACCTCCACTGGGGCCAACGTCCTGACTTTC.

This chain connects TRBV5-4 to TRBJ1-2, with D hard to call. V dropped 5 bases and J dropped 3 bases, with 11 bases sitting between them. Germline lookup yields CDR1 SGHNT and CDR2 YYREEE (reference sequence). The CDR3 covers 13 residues. Here the CDR3 DNA reads TGTGCCAGCAGTCTCTTGGGAGACTATGGCTACACCTTC. Its translation: CASSLLGDYGYTF.

This clone was counted only a few times. This rearrangement joins TRBV4-1 to TRBJ1-3, with 7 nucleotides matching TRBD1. The V and J ends lost 1 base and 3 bases, in that order; junction bases with no gene match: 3. There are 15 residues in the CDR3. Germline V gene lookup returns CDR1 MGHRA and CDR2 YSYEKL. The CDR3 loop reads CASSQATGFGNTIYF. The DNA for the CDR3 is TGCGCCAGCAGCCAAGCGACAGGGTTTGGAAACACCATATATTTT.